This TCR beta chain was found in a study of technical replicates of blood from a handful of donors. Unmatched junction bases numbered 9, after V lost 5 bases and J lost 7 bases. CDR1 is SGHAT and CDR2 is FQNNGV in the germline V gene. The CDR3 runs to 14 residues. Libraries were prepared by immunoSEQ multiplex PCR; TCRdb keeps only in-frame clonotypes and omits some of them. The table has tens of thousands of clones, around 94% seen once. The sample consisted of T cells isolated from PBMCs. The chain links TRBV11-2 to TRBJ1-2, with 8 bases aligning to TRBD1. The origin of this receptor is a human donor in good health. The CDR3 DNA follows: TGTGCCAGCAGCCTGGCGGCAGGGGGCCGTGGCTACACCTTC. It is translated as CASSLAAGGRGYTF.